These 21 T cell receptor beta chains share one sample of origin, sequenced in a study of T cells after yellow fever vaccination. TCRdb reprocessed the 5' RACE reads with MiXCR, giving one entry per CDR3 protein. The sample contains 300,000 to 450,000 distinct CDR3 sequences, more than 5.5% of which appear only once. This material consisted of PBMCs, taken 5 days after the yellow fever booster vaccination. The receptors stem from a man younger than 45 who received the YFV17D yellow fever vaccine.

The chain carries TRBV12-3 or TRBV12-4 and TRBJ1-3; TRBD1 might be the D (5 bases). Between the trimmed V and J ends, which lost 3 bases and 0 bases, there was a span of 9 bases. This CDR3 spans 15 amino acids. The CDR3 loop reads CASSLWGRSGNTIYF. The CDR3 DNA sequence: TGTGCCAGCAGTTTGTGGGGCCGCTCTGGAAACACCATATATTTT.

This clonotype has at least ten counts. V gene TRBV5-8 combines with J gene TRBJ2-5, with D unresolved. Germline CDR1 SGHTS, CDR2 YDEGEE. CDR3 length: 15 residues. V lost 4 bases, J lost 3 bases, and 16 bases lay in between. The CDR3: CASSGVPGRKETQYF. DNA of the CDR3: TGTGCCAGCAGCGGCGTCCCAGGACGGAAAGAGACCCAGTACTTC.

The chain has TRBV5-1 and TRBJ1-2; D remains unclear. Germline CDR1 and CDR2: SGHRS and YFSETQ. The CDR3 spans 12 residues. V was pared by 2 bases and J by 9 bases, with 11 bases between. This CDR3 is CASSFGDWRYTF. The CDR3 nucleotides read TGCGCCAGCAGCTTTGGCGACTGGCGCTACACCTTC. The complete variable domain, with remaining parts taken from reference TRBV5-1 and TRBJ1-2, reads KAGVTQTPRYLIKTRGQQVTLSCSPISGHRSVSWYQQTPGQGLQFLFEYFSETQRNKGNFPGRFSGRQFSNSRSEMNVSTLELGDSALYLCASSFGDWRYTFGSGTRLTVV.

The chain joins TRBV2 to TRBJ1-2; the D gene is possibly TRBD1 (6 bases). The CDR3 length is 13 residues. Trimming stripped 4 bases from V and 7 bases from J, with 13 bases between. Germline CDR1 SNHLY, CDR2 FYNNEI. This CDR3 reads CASSGGGPGGYTF. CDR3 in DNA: TGTGCCAGCAGTGGCGGGGGGCCGGGTGGCTACACCTTC.

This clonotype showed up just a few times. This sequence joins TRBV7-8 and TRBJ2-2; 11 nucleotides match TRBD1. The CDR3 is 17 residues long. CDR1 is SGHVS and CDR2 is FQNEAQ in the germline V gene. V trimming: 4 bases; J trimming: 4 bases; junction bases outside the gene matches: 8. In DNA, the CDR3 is TGTGCCAGCAGCTACCGGGACAGGGGGTTGGGCACCGGGGAGCTGTTTTTT. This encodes CASSYRDRGLGTGELFF. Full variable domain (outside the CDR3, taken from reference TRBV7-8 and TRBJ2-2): GAGVSQSPRYKVAKRGQDVALRCDPISGHVSLFWYQQALGQGPEFLTYFQNEAQLDKSGLPSDRFFAERPEGSVSTLKIQRTQQEDSAVYLCASSYRDRGLGTGELFFGEGSRLTVL.

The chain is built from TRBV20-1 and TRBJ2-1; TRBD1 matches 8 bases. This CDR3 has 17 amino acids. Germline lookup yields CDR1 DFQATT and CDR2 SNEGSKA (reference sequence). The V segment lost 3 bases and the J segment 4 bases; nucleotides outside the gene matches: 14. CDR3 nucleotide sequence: TGCAGTGCTAGTGACAGGGGTGGTCTAATGGGGTACAATGAGCAGTTCTTC. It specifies CSASDRGGLMGYNEQFF.

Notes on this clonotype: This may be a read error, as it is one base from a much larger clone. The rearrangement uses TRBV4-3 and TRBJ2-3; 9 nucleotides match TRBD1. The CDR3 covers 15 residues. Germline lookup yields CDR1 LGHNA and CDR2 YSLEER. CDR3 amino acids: CASIQEQGASDTQYF. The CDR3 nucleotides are TGCGCCAGCATCCAAGAACAGGGGGCTTCAGATACGCAGTATTTT.

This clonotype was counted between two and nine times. The CDR3 sequence is CSARAGGGGQPQHF. DNA of the CDR3: TGCAGTGCTAGAGCTGGTGGGGGCGGGCAGCCCCAGCATTTT. J is TRBJ1-5 and V is TRBV20-1; D perhaps matches TRBD1 (6 bases). The CDR3 covers 14 residues. Per the germline V gene, CDR1 is DFQATT and CDR2 is SNEGSKA (reference sequence). Trimming cost V 1 base and J 7 bases, with 14 bases left between them.

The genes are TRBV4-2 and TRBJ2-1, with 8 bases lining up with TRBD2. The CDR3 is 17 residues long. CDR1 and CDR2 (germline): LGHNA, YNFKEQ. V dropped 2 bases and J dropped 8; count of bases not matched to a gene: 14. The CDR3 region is CASSQTSGTSKSHEQFF. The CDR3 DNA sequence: TGTGCCAGCAGCCAAACCTCCGGGACTAGTAAGTCGCATGAGCAGTTCTTC.

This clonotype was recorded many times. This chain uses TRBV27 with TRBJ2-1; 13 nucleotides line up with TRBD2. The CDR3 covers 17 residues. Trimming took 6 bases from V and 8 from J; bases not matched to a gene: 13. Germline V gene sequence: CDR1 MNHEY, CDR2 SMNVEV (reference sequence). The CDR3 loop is CASRDGLAGEGFYEQFF. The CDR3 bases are TGTGCCAGCAGGGACGGACTAGCGGGAGAAGGGTTCTATGAGCAGTTCTTC.

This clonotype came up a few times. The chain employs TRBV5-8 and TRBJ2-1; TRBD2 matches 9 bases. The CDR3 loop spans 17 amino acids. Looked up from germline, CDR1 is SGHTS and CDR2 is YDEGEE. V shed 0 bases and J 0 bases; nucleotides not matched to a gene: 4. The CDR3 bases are TGTGCCAGCAGCTTGGGACTAGCGGTAAGCTCCTACAATGAGCAGTTCTTC. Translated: CASSLGLAVSSYNEQFF.

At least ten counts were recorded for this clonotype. This CDR3 is CAIQREGLEQYF. The CDR3 DNA reads TGTGCCATACAGCGGGAGGGCCTCGAGCAGTACTTC. This rearrangement joins TRBV10-3 to TRBJ2-7; 10 nucleotides match TRBD2. Per germline, CDR1 ENHRY and CDR2 SYGVKD. The CDR3 covers 12 residues. Germline trimming cut 9 bases from V and 6 bases from J; bases unmatched to any gene: 5.

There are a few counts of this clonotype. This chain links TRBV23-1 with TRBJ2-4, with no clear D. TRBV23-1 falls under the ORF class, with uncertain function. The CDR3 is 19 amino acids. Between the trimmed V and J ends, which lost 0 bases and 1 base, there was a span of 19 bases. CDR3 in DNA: TGCGCCAGCAGTCAATCAGGCCGTGGGTGTTCACTGGCCAAAAACATTCAGTACTTC. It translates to CASSQSGRGCSLAKNIQYF.

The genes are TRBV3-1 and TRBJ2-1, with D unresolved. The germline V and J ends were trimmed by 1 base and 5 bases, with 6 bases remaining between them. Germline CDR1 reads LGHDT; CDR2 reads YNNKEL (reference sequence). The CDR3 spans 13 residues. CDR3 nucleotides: TGTGCCAGCAGCCAAGTTACAAACAATGAGCAGTTCTTC. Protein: CASSQVTNNEQFF.

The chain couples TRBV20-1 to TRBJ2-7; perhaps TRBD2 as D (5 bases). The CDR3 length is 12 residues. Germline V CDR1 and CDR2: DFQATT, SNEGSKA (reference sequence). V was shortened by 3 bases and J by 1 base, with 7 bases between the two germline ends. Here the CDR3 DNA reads TGCAGTGCTAGCCCGGGATCCTACGAGCAGTACTTC. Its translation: CSASPGSYEQYF.

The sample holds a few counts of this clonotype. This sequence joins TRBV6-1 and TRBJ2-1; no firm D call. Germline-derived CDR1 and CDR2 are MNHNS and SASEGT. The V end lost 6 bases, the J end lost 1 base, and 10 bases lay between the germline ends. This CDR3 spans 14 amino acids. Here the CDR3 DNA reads TGTGCCAGCAGCTGGGCCCGGTCCTACAATGAGCAGTTCTTC. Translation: CASSWARSYNEQFF.

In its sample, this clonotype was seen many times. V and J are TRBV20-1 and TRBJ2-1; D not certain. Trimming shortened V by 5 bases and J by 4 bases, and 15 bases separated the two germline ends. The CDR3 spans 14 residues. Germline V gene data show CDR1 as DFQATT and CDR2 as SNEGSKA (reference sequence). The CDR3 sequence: CSAPRRPKYNEQFF. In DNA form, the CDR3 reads TGCAGTGCTCCTAGGCGACCGAAATACAATGAGCAGTTCTTC.

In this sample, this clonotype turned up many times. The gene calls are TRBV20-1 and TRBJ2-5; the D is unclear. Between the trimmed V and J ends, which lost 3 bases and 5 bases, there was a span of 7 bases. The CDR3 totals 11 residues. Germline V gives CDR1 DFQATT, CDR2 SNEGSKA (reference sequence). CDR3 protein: CSARPSETQYF. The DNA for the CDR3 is TGCAGTGCTAGGCCGTCGGAGACCCAGTACTTC.

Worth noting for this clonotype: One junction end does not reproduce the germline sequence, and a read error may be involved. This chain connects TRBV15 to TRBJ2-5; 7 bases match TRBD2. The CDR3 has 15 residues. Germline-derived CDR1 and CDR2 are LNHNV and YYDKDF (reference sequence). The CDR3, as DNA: TGTGTCACCAGCAGAAAGCGGGACCCCCGGGAGACCCAGTACTTC. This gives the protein CVTSRKRDPRETQYF.

CDR3 region: CASSYSQGAFNTEAFF. CDR3 bases: TGTGCCAGCAGTTACTCGCAGGGGGCGTTTAACACTGAAGCTTTCTTT. The chain is built from TRBV6-2 or TRBV6-3 and TRBJ1-1, with 8 bases matching TRBD1. Trimming at V came to 0 bases and at J to 2 bases, leaving 5 bases not matched to a gene. This CDR3 is 16 amino acids long. CDR1 is MNHEY and CDR2 is SVGEGT in the germline V gene.

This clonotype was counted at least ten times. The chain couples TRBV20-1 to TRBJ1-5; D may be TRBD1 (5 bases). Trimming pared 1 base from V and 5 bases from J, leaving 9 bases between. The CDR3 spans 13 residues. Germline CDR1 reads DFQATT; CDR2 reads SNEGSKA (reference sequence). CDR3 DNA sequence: TGCAGTGCTAGAGGACAGCTCGATCAGCCCCAGCATTTT. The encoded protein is CSARGQLDQPQHF.